Shown below are 17 T cell receptor beta chains from a single sample sequenced in a study of T cell responses to AZD1222 COVID-19 vaccine. Profiling relied on immunoSEQ multiplex PCR, and the TCRdb table lists in-frame clones only, not all of them. The sample contains about 100,000 clones, less than 90% of which appear only once. The sequences come from peripheral blood, collected on day 0 of AZD1222 vaccination. These receptors all stem from an adult in good health.

In its sample, this clone was seen a few times. This rearrangement joins TRBV7-2 to TRBJ1-5; maybe TRBD1 (5 bases). V lost 4 bases and J 7 bases, leaving 11 bases between the germline ends. The CDR3 consists of 13 residues. Germline CDR1 is SGHTA and CDR2 is FQGNSA. The CDR3 region is CASSSRGDQPQHF. The CDR3 bases are TGTGCCAGCAGCTCCCGGGGGGACCAGCCCCAGCATTTT.

Concerning this clone: A read error may account for a junction end that differs from germline. This chain joins TRBV14 and TRBJ1-2; no clear D gene. In germline, CDR1 is SGHDN, CDR2 FVKESK. The CDR3 covers 13 residues. The CDR3 nucleotides read TGTGCCAGCAGCCAAGGACTAGACGGGCCCATCTTCTTC. This codes for CASSQGLDGPIFF.

This clone has more than one count but fewer than ten. The V and J genes are TRBV29-1 and TRBJ1-2; maybe TRBD1 (6 bases). The V gene's germline CDR1 is SQVTM and CDR2 ANQGSEA. Trimming cost V 5 bases and J 2 bases, with 9 bases left between them. The CDR3 length is 12 residues. CDR3 coding DNA: TGCAGCGTTCGACAGGAGAACTATGGCTACACCTTC. It translates to CSVRQENYGYTF.

This chain links TRBV9 with TRBJ2-5, with TRBD2 matching over 8 bases. The CDR3 length is 15 residues. J was trimmed by 1 base and V by 4 bases; bases with no gene match: 6. Germline values: CDR1 SGDLS, CDR2 YYNGEE. The CDR3 coding sequence is TGTGCCAGCAGCCCCATCGCGGGGGGCCAAGAGACCCAGTACTTC. Translation gives CASSPIAGGQETQYF.

The rearrangement links TRBV5-5 to TRBJ2-1, with 12 bases lining up with TRBD2. V shed 4 bases and J 9 bases; nucleotides not matched to a gene: 11. This CDR3 spans 16 amino acids. Germline loops: CDR1 SGHKS, CDR2 YYEKEE (reference sequence). CDR3 sequence reads: CASSRLLAGGRSEQFF. CDR3 DNA: TGTGCCAGCAGCCGACTACTAGCGGGAGGCAGGAGTGAGCAGTTCTTC.

The V and J genes are TRBV11-2 and TRBJ1-1, with 9 bases fitting TRBD1. With 6 bases clipped from V and 1 base from J, the junction kept 9 bases outside the gene matches. The CDR3 contains 16 residues. Looked up from germline, CDR1 is SGHAT and CDR2 is FQNNGV. CDR3 DNA sequence: TGTGCCAGCAGTCCCCCATACAGGGGGCCGAACACTGAAGCTTTCTTT. Amino acid sequence: CASSPPYRGPNTEAFF.

V is TRBV12-3 or TRBV12-4 and J is TRBJ1-5; D remains ambiguous. The CDR3 contains 13 residues. V lost 2 bases and J 7 bases, leaving 9 bases between the germline ends. CDR3: CASSLSQGQPQHF. CDR3 DNA: TGTGCCAGCAGTTTAAGTCAAGGGCAGCCCCAGCATTTT.

The rearrangement links TRBV24-1 to TRBJ2-2, with TRBD1 matching over 7 bases. Germline-derived CDR1 and CDR2 are KGHDR and SFDVKD. V lost 9 bases and J lost 3; bases outside the gene matches: 3. The CDR3 sequence is 13 residues long. The CDR3 nucleotides read TGTGCCACCGGGCAGGGGGACACCGGGGAGCTGTTTTTT. Translated, it gives CATGQGDTGELFF.

The chain links TRBV5-1 to TRBJ2-3; TRBD2 matches 8 bases. The CDR3 covers 15 residues. V shed 0 bases, J shed 6 bases, and the junction held 6 bases outside the gene matches. Germline-derived CDR1 and CDR2 are SGHRS and YFSETQ. The CDR3 loop reads CASSLGAGARDTQYF. As DNA, the CDR3 is TGCGCCAGCAGCTTGGGAGCGGGAGCCCGGGATACGCAGTATTTT.

The chain has TRBV2 and TRBJ2-3, with no clear D. CDR1 and CDR2 from the germline V gene are SNHLY and FYNNEI. The CDR3 sequence is 15 residues long. Trimming removed 8 bases at V and 0 bases at J, with 15 bases between. The CDR3 here is CASPLVASSTDTQYF. In DNA, the CDR3 is TGTGCCAGCCCTCTGGTAGCTTCTAGCACAGATACGCAGTATTTT.

CDR3 region: CASGTGTGATDTQYF. CDR3 DNA: TGTGCCAGCGGTACCGGGACAGGGGCCACAGATACGCAGTATTTT. The chain uses TRBV25-1 and TRBJ2-3, with 10 bases identical to TRBD1. The CDR3 totals 15 residues. Germline V gene lookup returns CDR1 MGHDK and CDR2 SYGVNS. Trimming at V came to 8 bases and at J to 2 bases, leaving 7 bases not matched to a gene.

This chain connects TRBV2 to TRBJ2-3; a weak D match, TRBD1 (5 bases). V shed 1 base and J shed 2 bases, with 10 bases lying between them. In germline, CDR1 is SNHLY, CDR2 FYNNEI. The CDR3 is 15 amino acids. The CDR3 here is CASSEDDSTTDTQYF. The CDR3 DNA reads as TGTGCCAGCAGTGAAGACGACAGCACCACAGATACGCAGTATTTT.

This rearrangement joins TRBV4-3 to TRBJ1-3; D perhaps matches TRBD1 (5 bases). Trimming cost V 1 base and J 4 bases, with 17 bases left between them. This CDR3 is built from 17 residues. Germline CDR1 is LGHNA and CDR2 is YSLEER. The CDR3 region is CASSQAPAQEFGNTIYF. DNA of the CDR3: TGCGCCAGCAGCCAAGCCCCGGCACAGGAGTTCGGAAACACCATATATTTT.

This sequence joins TRBV30 and TRBJ2-1, with TRBD2 identical over 10 bases. This CDR3 spans 16 amino acids. V lost 4 bases, J lost 6 bases, and 12 bases stayed unmatched. CDR1 and CDR2 (germline): GTSNPN, SVGIG (reference sequence). The CDR3 sequence: CAWTVQGLAPVNEQFF. CDR3 nucleotide sequence: TGTGCCTGGACCGTACAGGGACTAGCGCCTGTCAATGAGCAGTTCTTC.

This sequence joins TRBV11-3 and TRBJ2-7, with TRBD2 identical over 7 bases. CDR3 length equals 18 residues. After removal of 1 base from V and 2 bases from J, the junction contained 14 bases not matched to a gene. From germline, CDR1 is SGHNT and CDR2 YENEEA. CDR3 coding DNA: TGTGCCAGCAGCTTAGCGGGCGGGGGTGCGGGCCTCGCCTACGAGCAGTACTTC. Its protein product is CASSLAGGGAGLAYEQYF.

The chain uses TRBV19 and TRBJ1-5, with D possibly matching TRBD1 (5 bases). V was pared by 4 bases and J by 1 base, with 8 bases between. CDR1 is LNHDA and CDR2 is SQIVND in the germline V gene (reference sequence). This CDR3 is 14 amino acids long. In nucleotides, the CDR3 is TGTGCCAGTAGTACCAGACAGAGCAATCAGCCCCAGCATTTT. It is translated as CASSTRQSNQPQHF.

This clone appeared once. The chain recombines TRBV30 with TRBJ2-7; a weak D match, TRBD2 (6 bases). The CDR3 has 14 amino acids. V gave up 2 bases and J gave up 1 base, with 12 bases separating them. CDR1 is GTSNPN and CDR2 is SVGIG in the germline V gene (reference sequence). Here the CDR3 reads CAWSTGTGSYEQYF. The CDR3 coding sequence is TGTGCCTGGAGTACCGGGACTGGGTCCTACGAGCAGTACTTC.